This T cell receptor (beta chain) was sequenced during a study of cytomegalovirus exposure and HLA in healthy donors. Vbeta (60) and Jbeta (13) primers were used in the PCR. The assay was immunoSEQ multiplex PCR, and TCRdb's table has in-frame clones only and misses some. The data hold more than 65,000 clones, with about 74% observed a single time. V dropped 5 bases and J dropped 4; count of bases not matched to a gene: 5. There are 14 residues in the CDR3. Per the germline V gene, CDR1 is SGHTA and CDR2 is FQGNSA. Study findings and constraints: The study recorded 150 to 200 TCR beta chains that were cytomegalovirus-associated. Another analysis was done later, and it associated roughly 15,000 TCR beta sequences with HLA alleles at 0.05 false discovery rate.

Concerning this clone: Its antigen is unidentified.

Material: PBMCs. This sequence joins TRBV7-2 and TRBJ1-3; 7 bases fit TRBD1. The receptor was derived from a man between 35 and 55 years old in good health and CMV-seronegative. In nucleotides, the CDR3 is TGTGCCAGCAGCCCGACAGGGCTCGGAAACACCATATATTTT. It codes for CASSPTGLGNTIYF.